The sequence of this T cell receptor beta chain was determined in a study of chemoradiotherapy in HPV16-positive cancers. The CDR3 runs to 14 residues. The V end was cut by 1 base, the J end by 5 bases, with 13 bases between. Germline V lookup: CDR1 GTSNPN, CDR2 SVGIG (reference sequence). Clones were read by immunoSEQ multiplex PCR, and TCRdb kept only the in-frame ones, dropping some. The sample yields 50,000 to 55,000 clones, around nine tenths seen once. The chain uses TRBV30 and TRBJ2-3; a weak D match, TRBD2 (6 bases). The receptor was derived from a human donor with HPV-associated anogenital cancer. The sample was blood, taken from a patient who underwent chemoradiotherapy. In DNA, the CDR3 is TGTGCCTGGAGTGCCGGAGGGGCAAGAGATACGCAGTATTTT. This encodes CAWSAGGARDTQYF.